The T cell receptor beta chain under discussion was sequenced for a study of control samples from healthy donors and cancer patients. The assay was immunoSEQ multiplex PCR, and TCRdb's table has in-frame clones only and misses some. Among about 120,000 clones listed, around 93% were seen once. Germline V CDR1 and CDR2: MDHEN, SYDVKM. V lost 7 bases and J 7 bases, leaving 16 bases between the germline ends. This CDR3 comprises 14 residues. This clonotype was sampled from a man in his fifties with head and neck cancer. What was sequenced was PBMCs. The V gene is TRBV28, the J gene TRBJ1-4; D possibly corresponds to TRBD1 (5 bases). This CDR3 is CASTTGGFVEKLFF. For the CDR3, the DNA is TGTGCCAGCACCACCGGGGGTTTTGTTGAAAAACTGTTTTTT.